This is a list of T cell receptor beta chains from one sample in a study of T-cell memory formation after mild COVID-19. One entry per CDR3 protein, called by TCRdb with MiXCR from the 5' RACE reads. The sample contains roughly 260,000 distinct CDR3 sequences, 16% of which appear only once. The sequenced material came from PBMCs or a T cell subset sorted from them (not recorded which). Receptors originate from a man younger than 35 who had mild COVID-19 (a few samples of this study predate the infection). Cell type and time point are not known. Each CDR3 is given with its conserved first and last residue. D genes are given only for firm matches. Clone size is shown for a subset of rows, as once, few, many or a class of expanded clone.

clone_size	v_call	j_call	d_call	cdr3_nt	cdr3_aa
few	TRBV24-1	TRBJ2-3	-	TGTGCCACCTCGGGACGGAGCACAGATACGCAGTATTTT	CATSGRSTDTQYF
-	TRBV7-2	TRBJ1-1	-	TGTGCCAGCAGCTTATTAATCCGAGCAGCTGAAGCTTTCTTT	CASSLLIRAAEAFF
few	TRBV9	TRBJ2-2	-	TGTGCCAGCAGCGTAGCCACCACCGGGCACACCGGGGAGCTGTTTTTT	CASSVATTGHTGELFF
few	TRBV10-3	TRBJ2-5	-	TGTGCCATCAGTAACCGGGAGACGAGAGAGACCCAGTACTTC	CAISNRETRETQYF
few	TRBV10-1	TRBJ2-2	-	TGCGCCAGCAGTTGGAGACAGGCCGGGGAGCTGTTTTTT	CASSWRQAGELFF
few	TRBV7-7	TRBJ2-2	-	TGTGCTAGCAGCGAGGCAGGGAGGAACACCGGGGAGCTGTTTTTT	CASSEAGRNTGELFF
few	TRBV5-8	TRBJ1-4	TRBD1	TGTGCCAGCGGAATAACAGGGGGTAGCGAAAAACTGTTTTTT	CASGITGGSEKLFF
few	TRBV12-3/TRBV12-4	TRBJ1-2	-	TGTGCCAGCAGTATGACACTCCGCTATGGCTACACCTTC	CASSMTLRYGYTF
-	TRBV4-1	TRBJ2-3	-	TGCGCCAGCAGCGGGCAGGGGCCCACAGATACGCAGTATTTT	CASSGQGPTDTQYF
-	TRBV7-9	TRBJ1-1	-	TGTGCCAGCAGCCAGGTTTTTGGGGGGACCACTGAAGCTTTCTTT	CASSQVFGGTTEAFF
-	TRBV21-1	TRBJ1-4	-	TGTGCCAGCGATCTGGGGACAGAATATGAAAAACTGTTTTTT	CASDLGTEYEKLFF
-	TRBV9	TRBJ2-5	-	TGTGCCAGCAGCGTAGACGGCAGGTCCAAAGAGACCCAGTACTTC	CASSVDGRSKETQYF
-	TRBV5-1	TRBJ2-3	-	TGCGCCAGCACCCGTTCGACTAGCACAGATACGCAGTATTTT	CASTRSTSTDTQYF
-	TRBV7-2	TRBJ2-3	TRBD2	TGTGCCAGCAGCCCTCGGCGGGGGGCCTCGCCACGCACAGATACGCAGTATTTT	CASSPRRGASPRTDTQYF
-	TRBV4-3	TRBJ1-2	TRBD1	TGCGCCAGCAGCCAAGATCGAGGTACAGGGGGCCTCGGTGGCTACACCTTC	CASSQDRGTGGLGGYTF
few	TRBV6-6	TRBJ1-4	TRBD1	TGTGCCAGCAGTCACACAACAGGGGCGGAAAGGGTAAAACTGTTTTTT	CASSHTTGAERVKLFF
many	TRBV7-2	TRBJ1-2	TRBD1	TGTGCCAGCAGCGCTGACAGGGGGAGGGTTTTTAATGGCTACACCTTC	CASSADRGRVFNGYTF
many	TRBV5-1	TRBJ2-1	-	TGCGCCAGCAGCTTACAGGGCTCCTACAATGAGCAGTTCTTC	CASSLQGSYNEQFF
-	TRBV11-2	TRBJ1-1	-	TGTGCCAGCAGCTCGGCGCGGGTCGGGAACACTGAAGCTTTCTTT	CASSSARVGNTEAFF
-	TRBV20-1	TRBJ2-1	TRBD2	TGCAGTAACCGCGGGACTAGCGGAGTGAGTGAGCAGTTCTTC	CSNRGTSGVSEQFF
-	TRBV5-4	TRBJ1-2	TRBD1	TGTGCCAGCAGCTTCGACAGGGCTAACTATGGCTACACCTTC	CASSFDRANYGYTF
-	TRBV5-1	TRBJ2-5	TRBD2	TGCGCCAGCAGCCTGGAGGGACTAGCGGGGAAGACCCAGTACTTC	CASSLEGLAGKTQYF
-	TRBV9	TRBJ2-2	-	TGTGCCAGCAGCGTAGTCGCAGGGAAGCAGGAGCTGTTTTTT	CASSVVAGKQELFF
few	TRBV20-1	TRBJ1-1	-	TGCAGTGCTAGGAGGGGTGGCTCTGAAGCTTTCTTT	CSARRGGSEAFF
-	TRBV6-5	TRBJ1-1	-	TGTGCCAGCAGATTTTCCGGGACACCGAACACTGAAGCTTTCTTT	CASRFSGTPNTEAFF
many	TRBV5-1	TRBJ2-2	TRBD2	TGCGCCAGCAGCTTGGGACTAGCCTACACCGGGGAGCTGTTTTTT	CASSLGLAYTGELFF
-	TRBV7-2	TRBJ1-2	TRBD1	TGTGCCAGCAGCCATGGGGACAGGGGATCCTATGGCTACACCTTC	CASSHGDRGSYGYTF
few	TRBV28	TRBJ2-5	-	TGTGCCAGCAGGAAACAACAGGGATCGGAGACCCAGTACTTC	CASRKQQGSETQYF
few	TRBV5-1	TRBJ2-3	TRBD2	TGCGCCAGCCTTCTTACTAGCGGGGCAGATACGCAGTATTTT	CASLLTSGADTQYF
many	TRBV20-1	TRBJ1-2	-	TGCAGTGCTAGAGATAGGGGGGGGACCGTTGGCTACACCTTC	CSARDRGGTVGYTF
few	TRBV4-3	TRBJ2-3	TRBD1	TGCGCCAGCAGCCCACAGGGGGCCGCAGATACGCAGTATTTT	CASSPQGAADTQYF
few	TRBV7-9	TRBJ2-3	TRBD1	TGTGCCAGCAGCTTGGACAGGGGGAGGACAGATACGCAGTATTTT	CASSLDRGRTDTQYF
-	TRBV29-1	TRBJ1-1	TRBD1	TGCAGCGGCGGACAGGGGGGGAACACTGAAGCTTTCTTT	CSGGQGGNTEAFF
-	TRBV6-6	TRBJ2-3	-	TGTGCCAGCATGGGGGGCCGAGGTACGCAGTATTTT	CASMGGRGTQYF
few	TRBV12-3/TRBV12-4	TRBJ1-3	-	TGTGCCAGCAGGCCAGACCCGGGCCCCGGGCGCACCATATATTTT	CASRPDPGPGRTIYF
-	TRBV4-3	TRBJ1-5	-	TGCGCCAGCAGCCAAGACCCCCGAAGCCGGCAGCCCCAGCATTTT	CASSQDPRSRQPQHF
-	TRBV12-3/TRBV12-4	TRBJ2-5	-	TGTGCCAGCAGTCAAGGACCCTCAGAGACCCAGTACTTC	CASSQGPSETQYF
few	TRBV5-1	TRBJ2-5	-	TGCGCCAGCAGCCCAGGGGGGACGGAGACCCAGTACTTC	CASSPGGTETQYF
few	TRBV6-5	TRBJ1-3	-	TGTGCCAGCAGTTACTCGTGGGAAGGGATGGGAAACACCATATATTTT	CASSYSWEGMGNTIYF
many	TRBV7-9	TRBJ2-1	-	TGTGCCAGCAGCTCCGGGGGGCCCAATGAGCAGTTCTTC	CASSSGGPNEQFF
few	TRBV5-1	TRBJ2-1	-	TGCGCCAGCAGCTCTGACAGGGGAGGGTTCAATGAGCAGTTCTTC	CASSSDRGGFNEQFF
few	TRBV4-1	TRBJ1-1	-	TGCGCCAGCAGCCAAGTCCTAGCGAACACTGAAGCTTTCTTT	CASSQVLANTEAFF
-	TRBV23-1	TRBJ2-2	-	TGCGCCAGCCATACTATTACCGGGGAGCTGTTTTTT	CASHTITGELFF
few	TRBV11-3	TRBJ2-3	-	TGTGCCAGCAGCTTTAACACCTTCCCAGATACGCAGTATTTT	CASSFNTFPDTQYF
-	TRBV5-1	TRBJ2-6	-	TGCGCCAGCACTGGGGCCAACGTCCTGACTTTC	CASTGANVLTF
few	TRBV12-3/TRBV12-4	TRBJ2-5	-	TGTGCCAGCAGTTTAGCGATGGGGACCCAGTACTTC	CASSLAMGTQYF
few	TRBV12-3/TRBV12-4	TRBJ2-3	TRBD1	TGTGCCAGCAGTCCTGGGACAGGGGTAGGCACAGATACGCAGTATTTT	CASSPGTGVGTDTQYF
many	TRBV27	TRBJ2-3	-	TGTGCCAGCAGTTTATCGATGGGGAATACGCAGTATTTT	CASSLSMGNTQYF
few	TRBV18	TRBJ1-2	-	TGTGCCAGCTCACCAGGGGTTGAAGGCTACACCTTC	CASSPGVEGYTF
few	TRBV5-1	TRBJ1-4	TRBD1	TGCGCCAGCAGCTTACAGGGGGATGGCGAAAAACTGTTTTTT	CASSLQGDGEKLFF
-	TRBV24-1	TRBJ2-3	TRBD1	TGTGCCACCAGTGATTGGGACAGGTCTTACACAGATACGCAGTATTTT	CATSDWDRSYTDTQYF
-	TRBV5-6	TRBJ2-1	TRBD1	TGTGCCAGCAGCTTTCTGGACAGGAGCTCCTACAATGAGCAGTTCTTC	CASSFLDRSSYNEQFF
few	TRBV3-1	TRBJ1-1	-	TGTGCCAGCAGCCAAGATTTAACTGAAGCTTTCTTT	CASSQDLTEAFF
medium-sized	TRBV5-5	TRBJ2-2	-	TGTGCCAGCAGCTTGGCTCCGGCAGGGGCCGGGGAGCTGTTTTTT	CASSLAPAGAGELFF
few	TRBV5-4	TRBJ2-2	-	TGTGCCAGCAGCCCTTCGGCGGGGGCCGACACCGGGGAGCTGTTTTTT	CASSPSAGADTGELFF
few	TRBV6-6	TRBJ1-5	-	TGTGCCAGCAGTTACTCGAGATTTCAGCCCCAGCATTTT	CASSYSRFQPQHF
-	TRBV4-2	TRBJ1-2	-	TGTGCCAGCAGCCCAGGGATCTATGGCTACACCTTC	CASSPGIYGYTF